This T cell receptor beta chain was observed in a study of T cell responses to AZD1222 COVID-19 vaccine. General study points: Spike-specific TCR breadth and depth rose after two AZD1222 doses.

TCRdb's copy holds only in-frame clones and misses some; the assay was immunoSEQ multiplex PCR. The sample records around 140,000 clones, around 87% being singletons. This clone has only a few counts. The antigen is not known. V lost 3 bases and J 2 bases, leaving 5 bases between the germline ends. The CDR3 has 14 residues. Germline assignment: CDR1 MNHNS and CDR2 SASEGT. The specimen was peripheral blood, collected on day 0 of AZD1222 vaccination. This sequence was found in an adult in good health. V and J are TRBV6-1 and TRBJ2-6, with D perhaps assigned TRBD1 or TRBD2 (5 bases each). The CDR3 nucleotides are TGTGCCAGCAGTGAGGGGGCTGGGGCCAACGTCCTGACTTTC. It yields the protein CASSEGAGANVLTF.